These 27 T cell receptor beta chains were all obtained from the same sample, sequenced in a study of T-cell reconstitution after alpha-beta-depleted transplantation in children. Study-level results: The authors attributed T-cell counts and diversity one year after transplant mostly to newly produced T cells.

Their cognate antigens are unknown. Unique molecular identifiers were incorporated when the TCRbeta library was constructed. TCRdb re-analysed the PCR reads in MiXCR, keeping a single row per CDR3 protein. The sample gives about 290,000 distinct CDR3 sequences, about 7.3% of which show up once; approximately 9.1% is in the top ten. The material sequenced was peripheral blood, taken 360 days after TCRalphabeta/CD19-depleted stem cell transplant. The receptors shown here come from a female patient aged 2-9 years who had a stem cell transplant for Fanconi anemia, so the T cells may come from the graft donor.

This clonotype showed up just a few times. The CDR3 DNA reads as TGTGCCAGCAGCTTCTACACAGGGGCTCCCTCCTACGAGCAGTACTTC. Residues: CASSFYTGAPSYEQYF. This chain joins TRBV7-6 and TRBJ2-7; 7 nucleotides agree with TRBD1. J lost 0 bases, V lost 3 bases, and 8 bases had no gene match. The germline V gene has CDR1 SGHVS and CDR2 FNYEAQ. CDR3 length: 16 amino acids.

This clonotype was observed a handful of times. This sequence joins TRBV7-2 and TRBJ2-5, with 7 nucleotides matching TRBD2. V lost 3 bases and J lost 5; bases outside the gene matches: 6. The CDR3 runs to 14 residues. Germline values: CDR1 SGHTA, CDR2 FQGNSA. The CDR3: CASSFSGGMETQYF. As DNA, the CDR3 is TGTGCCAGCAGCTTCTCGGGGGGTATGGAGACCCAGTACTTC. Full variable domain (remainder filled in from reference TRBV7-2 and TRBJ2-5): GAGVSQSPSNKVTEKGKDVELRCDPISGHTALYWYRQSLGQGLEFLIYFQGNSAPDKSGLPSDRFSAERTGGSVSTLTIQRTQQEDSAVYLCASSFSGGMETQYFGPGTRLLVL.

At least ten counts were recorded for this clonotype. V gene TRBV5-1 combines with J gene TRBJ2-3; the D is unclear. CDR3 size: 14 residues. The V and J ends lost 4 bases and 0 bases respectively, with 9 bases between them. CDR1 SGHRS and CDR2 YFSETQ come from the germline V gene. CDR3 sequence reads: CASSAGPSTDTQYF. DNA of the CDR3: TGCGCCAGCAGCGCCGGACCGAGCACAGATACGCAGTATTTT. Full variable domain (missing parts from reference TRBV5-1 and TRBJ2-3): KAGVTQTPRYLIKTRGQQVTLSCSPISGHRSVSWYQQTPGQGLQFLFEYFSETQRNKGNFPGRFSGRQFSNSRSEMNVSTLELGDSALYLCASSAGPSTDTQYFGPGTRLTVL.

This clonotype was seen only a few times. The chain couples TRBV7-9 to TRBJ1-4; D remains ambiguous. CDR3 length: 15 residues. The V gene's germline CDR1 is SEHNR and CDR2 FQNEAQ (reference sequence). V was cut by 1 base and J by 6 bases, with 12 bases left in between. CDR3 amino acids: CASSLGRRVDEKLFF. For the CDR3, the DNA is TGTGCCAGCAGCTTAGGTCGAAGGGTGGATGAAAAACTGTTTTTT.

V and J are TRBV27 and TRBJ1-2, with 8 bases matching TRBD1. CDR3 length: 15 amino acids. V lost 3 bases and J lost 6; bases outside the gene matches: 9. Germline V gives CDR1 MNHEY, CDR2 SMNVEV (reference sequence). CDR3 DNA: TGTGCCAGCAGTTTTTTAGGGCCAGGGGGCCATGGCTACACCTTC. Translated, it gives CASSFLGPGGHGYTF.

This clonotype was counted ten times or more. The chain employs TRBV7-3 and TRBJ2-2, with D uncertain. The CDR3 contains 13 residues. Per germline, CDR1 SGHTA and CDR2 FQGTGA. V lost 5 bases to trimming and J lost 4 bases, with 8 bases between them. CDR3 region: CASSPYGTGELFF. The CDR3 DNA sequence: TGTGCCAGCAGCCCCTATGGCACCGGGGAGCTGTTTTTT.

The chain recombines TRBV3-1 with TRBJ2-7; D ambiguous. The CDR3 loop spans 15 amino acids. Germline CDR1 LGHDT, CDR2 YNNKEL (reference sequence). The V end was cut by 1 base, the J end by 2 bases, with 12 bases between. CDR3: CASSQGPGGTYEQYF. The CDR3 DNA follows: TGTGCCAGCAGCCAAGGTCCAGGCGGCACCTACGAGCAGTACTTC.

This clonotype has ten or more counts. V and J are TRBV20-1 and TRBJ2-3; D gene unclear. The germline V gene encodes CDR1 DFQATT and CDR2 SNEGSKA (reference sequence). V was cut by 1 base and J by 2 bases, with 7 bases left in between. This CDR3 has 13 amino acids. The chain's CDR3 is CSARGGFTDTQYF. The CDR3 bases are TGCAGTGCTAGAGGTGGCTTCACAGATACGCAGTATTTT.

This clonotype was seen many times. V and J are TRBV5-1 and TRBJ2-2; 7 bases align to TRBD2. The germline V gene encodes CDR1 SGHRS and CDR2 YFSETQ. J lost 0 bases, V lost 4 bases, and 3 bases had no gene match. CDR3 size: 15 residues. CDR3 bases: TGCGCCAGCAGCCCCACTAGCGCGAACACCGGGGAGCTGTTTTTT. Residues: CASSPTSANTGELFF.

The sample holds a few counts of this clonotype. The chain combines TRBV6-4 with TRBJ1-1; D remains ambiguous. This CDR3 has 14 amino acids. CDR1 and CDR2 (germline): MRHNA, SNTAGT. The V end was cut by 0 bases, the J end by 2 bases, with 7 bases between. In DNA form, the CDR3 reads TGTGCCAGCAGTGACTCGAGACGAAACACTGAAGCTTTCTTT. Translated: CASSDSRRNTEAFF.

This clonotype was seen repeatedly, ten times or more. The CDR3 is CASSLGRTGLSGNTIYF. The CDR3 nucleotides read TGCGCCAGCAGCTTGGGGAGGACAGGCCTTTCTGGAAACACCATATATTTT. The chain employs TRBV5-1 and TRBJ1-3, with 7 bases matching TRBD1. J lost 1 base, V lost 0 bases, and 7 bases had no gene match. The germline V gene encodes CDR1 SGHRS and CDR2 YFSETQ. The CDR3 covers 17 residues.

Comments on this clonotype: This may come from a read error, since a much larger clone is one base off. V gene TRBV29-1 combines with J gene TRBJ1-3, with unresolved D. V gave up 2 bases and J gave up 2 bases, with 10 bases separating them. This CDR3 has 14 amino acids. CDR1 is SQVTM and CDR2 is ANQGSEA in the germline V gene. The CDR3 sequence is CSVEPQRPGNTIYF. The CDR3 bases are TGCAGCGTTGAACCCCAGCGGCCTGGAAACACCATATATTTT.

This clonotype has a count of ten or more. This chain joins TRBV5-1 and TRBJ2-2; 10 bases agree with TRBD2. J was trimmed by 9 bases and V by 2 bases; bases with no gene match: 10. The CDR3 covers 16 residues. In germline, CDR1 is SGHRS, CDR2 YFSETQ. The CDR3 spells CASSLLAGTGGRELFF. The CDR3 nucleotides are TGCGCCAGCAGCTTACTAGCGGGGACCGGAGGCCGGGAGCTGTTTTTT.

This clonotype was found many times. The V and J genes are TRBV20-1 and TRBJ1-1; no definite D call. Germline V gene sequence: CDR1 DFQATT, CDR2 SNEGSKA (reference sequence). V lost 5 bases, J lost 1 base, and 17 bases lay in between. The CDR3 is made up of 15 amino acids. CDR3 bases: TGCAGTGCTGGGTTGTTGGTCACGGGGAACACTGAAGCTTTCTTT. It encodes CSAGLLVTGNTEAFF.

This clonotype was seen ten or more times. The J gene is TRBJ2-3, the V gene TRBV9; maybe TRBD2 (6 bases). Per germline, CDR1 SGDLS and CDR2 YYNGEE. This CDR3 is built from 16 residues. Trimming cost V 4 bases and J 0 bases, with 15 bases left between them. In nucleotides, the CDR3 is TGTGCCAGCAGCTTAACGACTAGAACCAGCACAGATACGCAGTATTTT. Translating gives CASSLTTRTSTDTQYF.

This clonotype was recorded at least ten times. The chain recombines TRBV2 with TRBJ2-7; D assignment may be TRBD1 or TRBD2 (5 bases each). Germline V gene data show CDR1 as SNHLY and CDR2 as FYNNEI. Between the trimmed V and J ends, which lost 7 bases and 3 bases, there was a span of 10 bases. This CDR3 is built from 12 residues. The CDR3 nucleotides read TGTGCCAGCACTCGGGGCGGCTACGAGCAGTACGTC. Translation gives CASTRGGYEQYV.

This clonotype was counted between two and nine times. The rearrangement joins TRBV5-1 to TRBJ2-7; 8 nucleotides align to TRBD1. The J segment lost 6 bases and the V segment lost 0 bases, leaving 5 bases of the junction unmatched. Germline-derived CDR1 and CDR2 are SGHRS and YFSETQ. The CDR3 is 14 amino acids. The CDR3: CASSLEGDRPEQYF. For the CDR3, the DNA is TGCGCCAGCAGCTTGGAGGGGGACAGGCCCGAGCAGTACTTC.

This clonotype was recorded many times. CDR3 residues: CASSFGGPSTDTQYF. The CDR3, as DNA: TGTGCCAGCAGTTTTGGGGGACCTAGCACAGATACGCAGTATTTT. V is TRBV12-3 or TRBV12-4 and J is TRBJ2-3; D may match TRBD1 or TRBD2 (5 bases each). The CDR3 sequence is 15 residues long. Trimming took 3 bases from V and 0 from J, leaving 10 bases between them.

At least ten counts were recorded for this clonotype. CDR3: CSARDLISKYNEQFF. CDR3 sequence (DNA): TGCAGTGCTAGAGATTTAATATCAAAATACAATGAGCAGTTCTTC. The rearrangement links TRBV20-1 to TRBJ2-1; D gene unclear. Trimming stripped 0 bases from V and 4 bases from J, with 13 bases between. This CDR3 contains 15 residues. Germline V lookup: CDR1 DFQATT, CDR2 SNEGSKA (reference sequence).

This clonotype was observed at least ten times. The chain has TRBV5-1 and TRBJ2-7, with no clear D. In germline, CDR1 is SGHRS, CDR2 YFSETQ. The CDR3 sequence is 13 residues long. Trimming pared 0 bases from V and 3 bases from J, leaving 7 bases between. In nucleotides, the CDR3 is TGCGCCAGCAGCTTGGAGGGCTTCTACGAGCAGTACTTC. Its translation: CASSLEGFYEQYF.

This clonotype was counted ten times or more. The V call is TRBV6-1, the J call TRBJ2-3; possible D gene TRBD2, 7 bases. The CDR3 covers 15 residues. Germline V CDR1 and CDR2: MNHNS, SASEGT. V lost 6 bases and J 4 bases, leaving 17 bases between the germline ends. The CDR3 spells CASSRAGAGADTQYF. For the CDR3, the DNA is TGTGCCAGCAGCCGCGCGGGGGCCGGGGCAGATACGCAGTATTTT.

This clonotype was seen at least ten times. The V gene is TRBV15, the J gene TRBJ1-6; a possible D gene is TRBD1 (5 bases). Between the trimmed V and J ends, which lost 2 bases and 0 bases, there was a span of 8 bases. The CDR3 has 16 amino acids. CDR1 is LNHNV and CDR2 is YYDKDF in the germline V gene (reference sequence). CDR3 sequence: CATSRRQSSYNSPLHF. CDR3 DNA: TGTGCCACCAGCAGAAGACAGAGCTCCTATAATTCACCCCTCCACTTT.

This clonotype was picked up many times. The chain joins TRBV12-3 or TRBV12-4 to TRBJ1-2; D is uncertain. V lost 6 bases and J 4 bases, leaving 15 bases between the germline ends. The CDR3 is 14 residues long. The CDR3 sequence: CASSHRQPFYGYTF. The DNA for the CDR3 is TGTGCCAGCAGCCATAGACAACCCTTCTATGGCTACACCTTC.

In its sample, this clonotype was seen many times. The chain employs TRBV4-2 and TRBJ2-3; 8 nucleotides match TRBD2. J was trimmed by 2 bases and V by 9 bases; bases with no gene match: 7. Germline V CDR1 and CDR2: LGHNA, YNFKEQ. This CDR3 has 14 amino acids. Written as DNA, the CDR3 is TGTGCCAGTTCGGCGGGGGGACCCACAGATACGCAGTATTTT. Amino acids: CASSAGGPTDTQYF.

This clonotype showed up many times. The chain has TRBV5-6 and TRBJ2-2, with 12 nucleotides matching TRBD2. This CDR3 comprises 21 residues. The ends lost 3 bases at V and 5 bases at J; junction bases unmatched: 20. Per the germline V gene, CDR1 is SGHDT and CDR2 is YYEEEE. Here the CDR3 DNA reads TGTGCCAGCAGCTCTCTCCTCACTCTAGCGGGAGGGCCGGCGAGTACCGGGGAGCTGTTTTTT. Its protein product is CASSSLLTLAGGPASTGELFF.

Ten or more counts support this clonotype. The gene calls are TRBV12-3 or TRBV12-4 and TRBJ1-2, with D tentatively TRBD1 (5 bases). This CDR3 has 13 amino acids. V lost 8 bases and J 4 bases, leaving 14 bases between the germline ends. The CDR3, as DNA: TGTGCCAGCCTGGGGGGTACCTTCTATGGCTACACCTTC. It is translated as CASLGGTFYGYTF.

V usage is TRBV2 and J usage is TRBJ2-7, with 13 positions matching TRBD2. Germline V CDR1 and CDR2: SNHLY, FYNNEI. The junction had 7 bases not matched to a gene; V was cut back by 8 bases and J by 3 bases. CDR3 length: 15 residues. The CDR3 DNA is TGTGCCAGCCCACGGACTAGCGGGAGTTACTACGAGCAGTACTTC. It yields the protein CASPRTSGSYYEQYF. The full variable domain, its missing parts supplied by reference TRBV2 and TRBJ2-7, is EPEVTQTPSHQVTQMGQEVILRCVPISNHLYFYWYRQILGQKVEFLVSFYNNEISEKSEIFDDQFSVERPDGSNFTLKIRSTKLEDSAMYFCASPRTSGSYYEQYFGPGTRLTVT.